The rows below give T cell receptor beta chains drawn from one sample of a study of shared clonotypes between healthy human individuals. Clones were sequenced by immunoSEQ multiplex PCR, and TCRdb holds only the in-frame ones, with some missing. The sample records around 500,000 clones, less than 80% being singletons. The sample comprised PBMCs. The receptors come from a woman in her 40s in good health. Some clones in this sample may be carry-over from other donors' samples. Each CDR3 is given with its conserved first and last residue. D genes are given only for firm matches. Size is omitted from some rows. Given values are once, few, many or a class for expanded clones.

V gene	J gene	D gene	clone size	CDR3 DNA	CDR3 protein
TRBV7-8	TRBJ1-1	.	.	TGTGCCAGCAGCCCCCAGGCGAGGACTGAAGCTTTCTTT	CASSPQARTEAFF
TRBV4-1	TRBJ2-1	TRBD2	.	TGCGCCAGCAGCCGGCTTCTAGCGGGGGTATACAATGAGCAGTTCTTC	CASSRLLAGVYNEQFF
TRBV4-1	TRBJ2-2	.	.	TGCGCCAGCAGCCAACGACAGGGAGGTGACGGGGAGCTGTTTTTT	CASSQRQGGDGELFF
TRBV27	TRBJ1-2	TRBD1	once	TGTGCCAGCAGCCGGACAGGGGGTTTGGAATATGGCTACACCTTC	CASSRTGGLEYGYTF
TRBV5-1	TRBJ2-7	TRBD2	.	TGCGCCAGCAGCTTGGGTTTTGACGGGGAGGGCTACGAGCAGTACTTC	CASSLGFDGEGYEQYF
TRBV2	TRBJ2-2	.	.	TGTGCCAGCGGGGGGAGTAGCGGAACCGGGGAGCTGTTTTTT	CASGGSSGTGELFF
TRBV10-3	TRBJ2-3	.	.	TGTGCCATCAGTGAGTCGACCTTAGATACGCAGTATTTT	CAISESTLDTQYF
TRBV29-1	TRBJ2-7	.	few	TGCAGCGTGGGGACGGGACAAATGAACTACGAGCAGTACTTC	CSVGTGQMNYEQYF
TRBV6-1	TRBJ2-3	.	.	TGTGCCAGCGATTCGAGGGGCCCCCATACGCAGTATTTT	CASDSRGPHTQYF
TRBV23-1	TRBJ1-3	.	.	TGCGCCAGCAGTCAATCCCTGCGGGGCAGGGACACCATATATTTT	CASSQSLRGRDTIYF
TRBV19	TRBJ2-2	TRBD2	.	TGTGCCAGTAGTATAGTCCTAGCGGGAGATCTCGGGGAGCTGTTTTTT	CASSIVLAGDLGELFF
TRBV7-2	TRBJ2-5	.	.	TGTGCCAGCAGCTTATATTCGGCCCCTGGGCGCTCGGGGACTCAGTACTTC	CASSLYSAPGRSGTQYF
TRBV5-4	TRBJ1-1	.	.	TGTGCCAGCAGCTTGCAGGGGAGTAGGACTGAAGCTTTCTTT	CASSLQGSRTEAFF
TRBV7-8	TRBJ2-6	.	.	TGTGCCAGCAGCTTACTAGGGGGAATCGCCCCCGGGGCCAACGTCCTGACTTTC	CASSLLGGIAPGANVLTF
TRBV10-2	TRBJ2-7	TRBD1	once	TGCGCCAGCAGCCCTCGTAGGGACAGCTACGAGCAGTACTTC	CASSPRRDSYEQYF
TRBV28	TRBJ1-1	.	.	TGTGCCAGCAGTCCGAGACAGGTTGAAGCTTTCTTT	CASSPRQVEAFF
TRBV19	TRBJ1-5	.	.	TGTGCCAGTACCCCCGGGGGTAAGAGCAATCAGCCCCAGCATTTT	CASTPGGKSNQPQHF
TRBV4-3	TRBJ1-4	.	.	TGCGCCAGCAGCCAAGATCGAAGGAGGGAACTGTTTTTT	CASSQDRRRELFF
TRBV5-1	TRBJ2-2	TRBD2	.	TGCGCCAGCAGCTTGGAGGGCGGGAGCGGGACCGGGGAGCTGTTTTTT	CASSLEGGSGTGELFF
TRBV2	TRBJ2-1	TRBD2	.	TGTGCCAGCAGTGAGGCGCCGGGACTAGCGGGAGCCCGACCCAATGAGCAGTTCTTC	CASSEAPGLAGARPNEQFF
TRBV9	TRBJ2-2	.	.	TGTGCCAGCAGCCCCCAAAGCGCCAGGAACACCGGGGAGCTGTTTTTT	CASSPQSARNTGELFF
TRBV28	TRBJ2-7	.	many	TGTGCCAGCAGGCCTGCCACGGGGCTCCCGCCCTACGAGCAGTACTTC	CASRPATGLPPYEQYF
TRBV2	TRBJ2-2	.	once	TGTGCCAGCAGTGAAGCGCTTGGAGGAGGGGAGCTGTTTTTT	CASSEALGGGELFF
TRBV7-6	TRBJ2-3	TRBD1	.	TGTGCCAGCAGCTTTGACAAGGGGGCTGGGGCAGATACGCAGTATTTT	CASSFDKGAGADTQYF
TRBV7-8	TRBJ2-1	TRBD2	.	TGTGCCAGCAGCTTAGTGGCTAGCGGGGGTGAGCAGTTCTTC	CASSLVASGGEQFF
TRBV6-6	TRBJ2-3	TRBD1	.	TGTGCCAGCAGTAAACGGGACAGGAGCACAGATACGCAGTATTTT	CASSKRDRSTDTQYF
TRBV5-1	TRBJ2-5	.	.	TGCGCCAGCAGCTTCGTCACACAGGGTCGCCAAGAGACCCAGTACTTC	CASSFVTQGRQETQYF
TRBV28	TRBJ1-2	TRBD1	.	TGTGCCAGCAGTTTAGGGCAGGGGGCGTTCGTCTATGGCTACACCTTC	CASSLGQGAFVYGYTF
TRBV6-1	TRBJ2-1	TRBD1	.	TGTGCCAGCAGTGGCCTAGGGGGACAGCGGTACAATGAGCAGTTCTTC	CASSGLGGQRYNEQFF
TRBV4-2	TRBJ2-3	.	.	TGTGCCAGTCGATCCCTAAGCACAGATACGCAGTATTTT	CASRSLSTDTQYF
TRBV7-2	TRBJ2-4	TRBD2	.	TGTGCCAGCGGGGAGACTAGCGCTGGATACATTCAGTACTTC	CASGETSAGYIQYF
TRBV7-2	TRBJ2-3	TRBD2	.	TGTGCCAGCAGCTTGGTCGGGACTAGCGGGAGCTCAGATACGCAGTATTTT	CASSLVGTSGSSDTQYF
TRBV7-2	TRBJ2-1	TRBD2	.	TGTGCCAGCAGCTTAGAGCGGGGCTACAATGAGCAGTTCTTC	CASSLERGYNEQFF
TRBV5-6	TRBJ2-1	TRBD2	once	TGTGCCAGCAGCGCAGGACTAGCGGAGCAGTTCTTC	CASSAGLAEQFF
TRBV10-3	TRBJ2-2	TRBD1	.	TGTGCCATCAGTCTAAACCGCGGGACAGGGGGCTCCGGGGAGCTGTTTTTT	CAISLNRGTGGSGELFF
TRBV27	TRBJ2-5	.	.	TGTGCCAGCAGGATTCTAGGCCAAGAGACCCAGTACTTC	CASRILGQETQYF
TRBV18	TRBJ2-5	TRBD1	.	TGTGCCAGCTCACCCCGCGGGACAGGGCTCGAGACCCAGTACTTC	CASSPRGTGLETQYF
TRBV11-2	TRBJ2-2	TRBD1	.	TGTGCCAGCCAGGGGGACACCGGGGAGCTGTTTTTT	CASQGDTGELFF
TRBV4-1	TRBJ1-3	.	.	TGCGCCAGCAGCCGCCTAGGTACTGGAAACACCATATATTTT	CASSRLGTGNTIYF
TRBV27	TRBJ1-1	.	few	TGTGCCAGCAGTTCCAACCGCGGCACTGAAGCTTTCTTT	CASSSNRGTEAFF
TRBV7-3	TRBJ1-1	.	.	TGTGCCAGCAGCCCCAAGTTAGGGTCTGCCGCTGAAGCTTTCTTT	CASSPKLGSAAEAFF
TRBV2	TRBJ2-7	.	.	TGTGCCAGCAGTGAGTCTGGAGTAGCTGATACCTACGAGCAGTACTTC	CASSESGVADTYEQYF